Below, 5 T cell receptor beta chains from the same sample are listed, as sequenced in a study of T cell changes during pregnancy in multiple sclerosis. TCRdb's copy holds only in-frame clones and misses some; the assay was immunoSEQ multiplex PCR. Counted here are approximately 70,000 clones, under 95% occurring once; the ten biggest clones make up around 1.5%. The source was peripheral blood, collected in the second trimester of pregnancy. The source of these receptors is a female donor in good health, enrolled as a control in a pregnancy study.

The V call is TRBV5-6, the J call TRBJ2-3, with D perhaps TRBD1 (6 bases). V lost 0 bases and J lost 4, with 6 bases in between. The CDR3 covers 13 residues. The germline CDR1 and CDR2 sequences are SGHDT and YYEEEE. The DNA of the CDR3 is TGTGCCAGCAGCTTGGCAGGGGCAGATACGCAGTATTTT. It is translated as CASSLAGADTQYF. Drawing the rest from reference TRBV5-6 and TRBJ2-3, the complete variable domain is DAGVTQSPTHLIKTRGQQVTLRCSPKSGHDTVSWYQQALGQGPQFIFQYYEEEERQRGNFPDRFSGHQFPNYSSELNVNALLLGDSALYLCASSLAGADTQYFGPGTRLTVL.

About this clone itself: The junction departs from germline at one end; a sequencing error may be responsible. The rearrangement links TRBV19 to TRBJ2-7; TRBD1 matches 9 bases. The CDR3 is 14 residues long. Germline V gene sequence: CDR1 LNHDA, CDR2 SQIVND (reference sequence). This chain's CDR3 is CASTRQGGSSEQYF. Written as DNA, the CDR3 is TGTGCCAGTACCAGACAGGGGGGATCCTCCGAGCAGTACTTC.

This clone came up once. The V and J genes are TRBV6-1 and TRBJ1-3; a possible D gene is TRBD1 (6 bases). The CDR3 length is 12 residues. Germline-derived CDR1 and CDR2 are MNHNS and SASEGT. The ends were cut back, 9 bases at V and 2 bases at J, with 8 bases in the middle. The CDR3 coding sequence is TGTGCCAGTCGGACAGCTGGAAACACCATATATTTT. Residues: CASRTAGNTIYF.

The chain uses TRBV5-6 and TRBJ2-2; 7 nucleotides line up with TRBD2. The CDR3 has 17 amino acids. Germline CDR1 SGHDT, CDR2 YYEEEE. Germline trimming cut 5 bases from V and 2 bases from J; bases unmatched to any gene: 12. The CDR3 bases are TGTGCCAGCAGTTTTACGTGGAGCGGGGTAAACACCGGGGAGCTGTTTTTT. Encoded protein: CASSFTWSGVNTGELFF.

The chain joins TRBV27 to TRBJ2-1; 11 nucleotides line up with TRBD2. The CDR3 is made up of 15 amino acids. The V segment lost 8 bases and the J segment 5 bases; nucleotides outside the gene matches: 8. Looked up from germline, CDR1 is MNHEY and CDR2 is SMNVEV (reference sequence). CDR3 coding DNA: TGTGCCAGCGCGACCGGGACTAGCGGAAACAATGAGCAGTTCTTC. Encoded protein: CASATGTSGNNEQFF.